Shown below are 26 T cell receptor beta chains from a single sample sequenced in a study of cytomegalovirus exposure and HLA in healthy donors. In the PCR, 60 Vbeta and 13 Jbeta primers were used. Sequenced by immunoSEQ multiplex PCR; TCRdb stores in-frame clones only, minus some. The data hold about 140,000 clones, with roughly 73% observed a single time. The sample consisted of PBMCs. These receptor sequences come from a man aged 35 to 55 in good health and CMV-seronegative.

The chain is built from TRBV19 and TRBJ1-2, with TRBD1 identical over 7 bases. The J segment lost 6 bases and the V segment lost 5 bases, leaving 15 bases of the junction unmatched. CDR1 and CDR2 (germline): LNHDA, SQIVND (reference sequence). The CDR3 extends over 16 amino acids. CDR3 protein: CASSRYIPGQSHGYTF. The CDR3 DNA is TGTGCCAGTAGTCGTTATATTCCGGGACAGAGCCATGGCTACACCTTC.

This clone came up once. The gene calls are TRBV13 and TRBJ2-5, with D possibly being TRBD2 (7 bases). Trimming stripped 5 bases from V and 2 bases from J, with 15 bases between. CDR3 length equals 15 residues. Germline assignment: CDR1 PRHDT and CDR2 FYEKMQ (reference sequence). This CDR3 is CASSPKGGPQETQYF. The CDR3 region has the DNA TGTGCCAGCAGCCCCAAGGGGGGGCCACAAGAGACCCAGTACTTC.

V gene TRBV5-1 combines with J gene TRBJ1-1; D is undetermined. Per germline, CDR1 SGHRS and CDR2 YFSETQ. The V gene lost 0 bases and the J gene lost 1 base, with 10 bases spanning the gap. This CDR3 comprises 15 residues. CDR3 protein: CASSLGGGGNTEAFF. CDR3 DNA sequence: TGCGCCAGCAGCTTGGGTGGAGGAGGGAACACTGAAGCTTTCTTT.

This chain uses TRBV27 with TRBJ1-1; TRBD1 aligns across 8 bases. V shed 4 bases and J 0 bases; nucleotides not matched to a gene: 4. The CDR3 has 15 amino acids. CDR1 and CDR2 (germline): MNHEY, SMNVEV (reference sequence). The CDR3 loop is CASSSTGALNTEAFF. The CDR3 DNA reads TGTGCCAGCAGTTCGACAGGGGCTTTGAACACTGAAGCTTTCTTT.

The chain uses TRBV29-1 and TRBJ1-1; TRBD1 aligns across 7 bases. V gave up 3 bases and J gave up 8 bases; unmatched junction bases: 6. In germline, CDR1 is SQVTM, CDR2 ANQGSEA. The CDR3 length is 12 residues. This CDR3 is CSVDDTGVEAFF. In DNA, the CDR3 is TGCAGCGTTGATGATACAGGGGTAGAAGCTTTCTTT.

The chain joins TRBV19 to TRBJ1-5; D not certain. V lost 3 bases and J lost 6, with 9 bases in between. Germline V gene sequence: CDR1 LNHDA, CDR2 SQIVND (reference sequence). This CDR3 has 13 amino acids. CDR3 DNA: TGTGCCAGTAGTATTTCAGGTAGTCAGCCCCAGCATTTT. Translated, it gives CASSISGSQPQHF.

V and J are TRBV5-6 and TRBJ2-1; tentatively, D is TRBD1 (6 bases). Germline V gene lookup returns CDR1 SGHDT and CDR2 YYEEEE. Trimming stripped 0 bases from V and 6 bases from J, with 13 bases between. The CDR3 covers 15 residues. CDR3 sequence (DNA): TGTGCCAGCAGCTTGGTAGTGGGGACAAGCAATGAGCAGTTCTTC. Encoded protein: CASSLVVGTSNEQFF. Filled out from reference TRBV5-6 and TRBJ2-1, the complete variable domain reads DAGVTQSPTHLIKTRGQQVTLRCSPKSGHDTVSWYQQALGQGPQFIFQYYEEEERQRGNFPDRFSGHQFPNYSSELNVNALLLGDSALYLCASSLVVGTSNEQFFGPGTRLTVL.

The V and J genes are TRBV28 and TRBJ1-2; D perhaps matches TRBD1 (6 bases). CDR3 length: 14 residues. Between the trimmed V and J ends, which lost 6 bases and 5 bases, there was a span of 16 bases. Germline CDR1 MDHEN, CDR2 SYDVKM. CDR3 loop: CASRFTGRVYGYTF. The CDR3 bases are TGTGCCAGCAGATTCACAGGGAGGGTGTATGGCTACACCTTC.

The V and J genes are TRBV6-1 and TRBJ1-6, with 8 bases matching TRBD1. Germline V gene sequence: CDR1 MNHNS, CDR2 SASEGT. This CDR3 has 16 residues. Trimming removed 4 bases from V and 5 bases from J; junction bases left unmatched: 7. Written as DNA, the CDR3 is TGTGCCAGCAGTGGTGAGACAGGGGTCCATAATTCACCCCTCCACTTT. As protein: CASSGETGVHNSPLHF.

This chain links TRBV14 with TRBJ2-2; 8 bases match TRBD1. Germline trimming cut 4 bases from V and 6 bases from J; bases unmatched to any gene: 7. Germline V CDR1 and CDR2: SGHDN, FVKESK. CDR3 length equals 15 residues. The CDR3 DNA is TGTGCCAGCAGCCTCATACAGGGGGTCGCCGGGGAGCTGTTTTTT. As protein: CASSLIQGVAGELFF.

The chain couples TRBV6-1 to TRBJ2-1; 8 nucleotides match TRBD1. This CDR3 has 15 residues. The trim removed 2 bases at V and 2 bases at J, leaving 2 bases unmatched. The germline gives CDR1 MNHNS, CDR2 SASEGT. CDR3 sequence: CASSETGGTYNEQFF. The CDR3 DNA reads as TGTGCCAGCAGTGAAACAGGGGGGACCTACAATGAGCAGTTCTTC.

This chain links TRBV28 with TRBJ1-4; D perhaps matches TRBD1 (5 bases). Deletions cut 9 bases from V and 8 bases from J, with 22 bases between. This CDR3 is built from 15 residues. Germline V CDR1 and CDR2: MDHEN, SYDVKM. The CDR3 DNA follows: TGTGCCAGTTGGGGGGTGGGGTTGGGGGAGGAAAAACTGTTTTTT. It codes for CASWGVGLGEEKLFF. Variable domain in full (rest from reference TRBV28 and TRBJ1-4): DVKVTQSSRYLVKRTGEKVFLECVQDMDHENMFWYRQDPGLGLRLIYFSYDVKMKEKGDIPEGYSVSREKKERFSLILESASTNQTSMYLCASWGVGLGEEKLFFGSGTQLSVL.

This chain uses TRBV23-1 with TRBJ2-7, with TRBD1 matching over 10 bases. TRBV23-1 counts as an open reading frame of uncertain function. Germline trimming cut 0 bases from V and 2 bases from J; bases unmatched to any gene: 4. This CDR3 is 16 amino acids long. CDR3 loop: CASSQSPGQGPYEQYF. The DNA for the CDR3 is TGCGCCAGCAGTCAATCGCCGGGACAGGGGCCCTACGAGCAGTACTTC.

CDR3 in amino acids: CASSQPTGPVDEKLFF. The CDR3 region has the DNA TGTGCCAGCTCACAGCCGACAGGGCCCGTCGATGAAAAACTGTTTTTT. The gene calls are TRBV18 and TRBJ1-4; 7 bases match TRBD1. CDR1 and CDR2 (germline): KGHSH, LQKENI. The CDR3 runs 16 residues. The J segment lost 6 bases and the V segment lost 4 bases, leaving 11 bases of the junction unmatched.

The chain carries TRBV7-3 and TRBJ2-2; D gene ambiguous. The CDR3 is made up of 15 amino acids. Germline V lookup: CDR1 SGHTA, CDR2 FQGTGA. Trimming took off 1 base at V and 5 bases at J, with 11 bases between the two ends. The CDR3: CASSLNSFGTGELFF. CDR3 coding DNA: TGTGCCAGCAGCTTAAACAGCTTTGGGACCGGGGAGCTGTTTTTT.

The chain combines TRBV5-1 with TRBJ2-5, with TRBD1 as a possible D gene (5 bases). V was trimmed by 2 bases and J by 0 bases, leaving 8 bases between them. Germline loops: CDR1 SGHRS, CDR2 YFSETQ. The CDR3 length is 14 residues. The CDR3 loop reads CASSLRGNQETQYF. In DNA form, the CDR3 reads TGCGCCAGCAGCTTAAGGGGAAACCAAGAGACCCAGTACTTC.

The V call is TRBV14, the J call TRBJ1-1, with 9 bases fitting TRBD1. CDR3 length equals 17 residues. V shed 1 base, J shed 0 bases, and the junction held 6 bases outside the gene matches. Germline assignment: CDR1 SGHDN and CDR2 FVKESK. CDR3 in amino acids: CASSQGHGTGLNTEAFF. CDR3 DNA sequence: TGTGCCAGCAGCCAAGGCCACGGGACAGGGTTGAACACTGAAGCTTTCTTT.

This sequence joins TRBV29-1 and TRBJ2-7; 10 nucleotides line up with TRBD1. The junction had 12 bases not matched to a gene; V was cut back by 4 bases and J by 6 bases. This CDR3 spans 15 amino acids. Per germline, CDR1 SQVTM and CDR2 ANQGSEA. The CDR3 loop is CSVVGMDRGALEQYF. DNA for the CDR3: TGCAGCGTTGTCGGTATGGACAGGGGGGCCCTCGAGCAGTACTTC.

This clone has more than one count but fewer than ten. The chain combines TRBV9 with TRBJ1-2; tentatively, D is TRBD1 (6 bases). Trimming pared 2 bases from V and 3 bases from J, leaving 14 bases between. From germline, CDR1 is SGDLS and CDR2 YYNGEE. The CDR3 has 15 amino acids. Here the CDR3 DNA reads TGTGCCAGCAGCGTCCGAGGGGCAGGGGACTATGGCTACACCTTC. It encodes CASSVRGAGDYGYTF.

This clone occurred once. This chain connects TRBV11-2 to TRBJ1-1, with D possibly matching TRBD1 (6 bases). CDR3 size: 15 residues. Germline V gene data show CDR1 as SGHAT and CDR2 as FQNNGV. V was pared by 6 bases and J by 1 base, with 15 bases between. The CDR3: CASSSPRGQNTEAFF. In nucleotides, the CDR3 is TGTGCCAGCAGTTCTCCCAGGGGTCAGAACACTGAAGCTTTCTTT.

This clone was counted many times. The chain is built from TRBV4-3 and TRBJ1-2, with 7 bases identical to TRBD1. Germline CDR1 reads LGHNA; CDR2 reads YSLEER. The CDR3 covers 14 residues. With 3 bases clipped from V and 6 bases from J, the junction kept 7 bases outside the gene matches. CDR3: CASSHPDRDHGYTF. CDR3 coding DNA: TGCGCCAGCAGCCACCCCGACAGGGATCATGGCTACACCTTC.

This clone was detected only a few times. The chain links TRBV5-1 to TRBJ1-2, with D unresolved. There are 12 residues in the CDR3. Germline assignment: CDR1 SGHRS and CDR2 YFSETQ. V was clipped by 4 bases and J by 8 bases, with 12 bases between them. The CDR3 DNA reads TGCGCCAGCAGCCTCCCCGGAGGGGGCTACACCTTC. This encodes CASSLPGGGYTF.

The V call is TRBV2, the J call TRBJ2-2; 11 bases match TRBD2. Losses at the gene ends were 4 bases for V and 5 bases for J; bases not matched to a gene: 3. Germline CDR1 is SNHLY and CDR2 is FYNNEI. The CDR3 is 15 residues long. The CDR3 sequence is CASSVTSGGTGELFF. CDR3 DNA: TGTGCCAGCAGTGTAACTAGCGGGGGAACCGGGGAGCTGTTTTTT.

The V gene is TRBV21-1, the J gene TRBJ2-4; TRBD2 is the table's D call, not checked against the DNA. TRBV21-1 corresponds to a pseudogene. The CDR3 contains 17 residues. The CDR3 protein is CASTKAVNTLAKNIQYF. The DNA of the CDR3 is TGTGCCAGCACCAAGGCGGTCAATACTCTAGCCAAAAACATTCAGTACTTC.

The chain uses TRBV11-2 and TRBJ2-2; D unresolved. V was trimmed by 2 bases and J by 4 bases, leaving 5 bases between them. The CDR3 is made up of 13 amino acids. Germline V gene sequence: CDR1 SGHAT, CDR2 FQNNGV. For the CDR3, the DNA is TGTGCCAGCAGCTTACGTCCCACCGGGGAGCTGTTTTTT. It codes for CASSLRPTGELFF.

This chain connects TRBV2 to TRBJ1-1; 7 positions match TRBD1. The V and J ends lost 6 bases and 3 bases, in that order; junction bases with no gene match: 7. The CDR3 consists of 14 residues. CDR1 is SNHLY and CDR2 is FYNNEI in the germline V gene. The CDR3 DNA is TGTGCCAGCAGGATGAACAGGGGAGACACTGAAGCTTTCTTT. Translation: CASRMNRGDTEAFF.